This T cell receptor beta chain was recorded in a study of blood T cells in healthy people across ages. Study-level background: Capturing about one barcoded beta molecule per two T cells was achieved by template switching. Regarding the study as a whole: Diversity of TCR beta correlated strongly with naive T cell percentage. The authors considered diversity estimates from one million T cells to be underestimates.

With a J-beta primer mix and a sample-barcoded 5' primer, a second PCR ran roughly 6 to 11 cycles. Each cDNA molecule received a tag from a template-switch adaptor that had 12 random nucleotides. TCRdb reprocessed the 5' RACE reads via MiXCR and lists one record per CDR3 protein. Of approximately 770,000 distinct CDR3 sequences in the sample, 58% were seen once. As concerns this clonotype: Its matching antigen is unknown.

CDR1 SQVTM and CDR2 ANQGSEA come from the germline V gene. Between the trimmed V and J ends, which lost 5 bases and 1 base, there was a span of 8 bases. The CDR3 has 12 residues. The sample comprised blood. This chain links TRBV29-1 with TRBJ1-1; D gene uncertain. This receptor was obtained from a man in his thirties or forties in good health. The CDR3 DNA is TGCAGCGTTTACCCCAGGAACACTGAAGCTTTCTTT. Translating gives CSVYPRNTEAFF.